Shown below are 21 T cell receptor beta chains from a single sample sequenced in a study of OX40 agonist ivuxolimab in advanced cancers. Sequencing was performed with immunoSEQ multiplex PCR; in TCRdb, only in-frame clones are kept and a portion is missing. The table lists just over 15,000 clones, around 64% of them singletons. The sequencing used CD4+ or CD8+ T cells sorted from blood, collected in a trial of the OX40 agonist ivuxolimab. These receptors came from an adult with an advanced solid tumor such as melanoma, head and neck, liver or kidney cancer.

This CDR3 is CASSYQGNNQPQHF. CDR3 nucleotides: TGTGCCAGTAGTTACCAGGGGAACAATCAGCCCCAGCATTTT. The rearrangement joins TRBV19 to TRBJ1-5; a weak D match, TRBD1 (6 bases). This CDR3 has 14 amino acids. CDR1 is LNHDA, CDR2 SQIVND, per germline (reference sequence). Trimming shortened V by 5 bases and J by 3 bases, and 11 bases separated the two germline ends.

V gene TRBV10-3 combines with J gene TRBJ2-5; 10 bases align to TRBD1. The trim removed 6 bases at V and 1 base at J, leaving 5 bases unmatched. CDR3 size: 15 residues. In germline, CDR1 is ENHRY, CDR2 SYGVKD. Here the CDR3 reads CAISRDRGLQETQYF. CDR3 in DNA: TGTGCCATCAGCCGGGACAGGGGACTCCAAGAGACCCAGTACTTC.

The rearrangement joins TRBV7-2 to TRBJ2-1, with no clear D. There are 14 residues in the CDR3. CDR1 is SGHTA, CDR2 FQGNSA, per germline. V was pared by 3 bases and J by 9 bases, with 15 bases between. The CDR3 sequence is CASSFHSATLEQFF. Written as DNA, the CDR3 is TGTGCCAGCAGCTTCCATTCGGCCACCCTTGAGCAGTTCTTC. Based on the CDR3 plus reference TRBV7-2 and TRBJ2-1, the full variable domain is GAGVSQSPSNKVTEKGKDVELRCDPISGHTALYWYRQSLGQGLEFLIYFQGNSAPDKSGLPSDRFSAERTGGSVSTLTIQRTQQEDSAVYLCASSFHSATLEQFFGPGTRLTVL.

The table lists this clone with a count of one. CDR3 coding DNA: TGTGCCAGCAGCTTGGGGGGGCCCCAGTACTTC. Protein: CASSLGGPQYF. This chain joins TRBV5-4 and TRBJ2-5, with a tentative D call TRBD1 (6 bases). Germline CDR1 and CDR2: SGHNT and YYREEE (reference sequence). The CDR3 consists of 11 residues. V was cut by 0 bases and J by 9 bases, with 6 bases left in between.

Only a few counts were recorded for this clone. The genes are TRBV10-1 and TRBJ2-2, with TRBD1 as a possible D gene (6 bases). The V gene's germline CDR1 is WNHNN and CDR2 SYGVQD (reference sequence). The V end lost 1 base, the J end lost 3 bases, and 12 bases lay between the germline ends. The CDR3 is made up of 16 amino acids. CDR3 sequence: CASSEFRRGHTGELFF. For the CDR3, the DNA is TGCGCCAGCAGTGAGTTTCGCAGGGGTCACACCGGGGAGCTGTTTTTT.

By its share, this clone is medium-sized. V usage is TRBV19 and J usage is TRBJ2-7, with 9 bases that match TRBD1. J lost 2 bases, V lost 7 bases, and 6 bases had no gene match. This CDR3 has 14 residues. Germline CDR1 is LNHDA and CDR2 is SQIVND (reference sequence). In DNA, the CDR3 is TGTGCCAGTACTTCCGGGACAGGGACCTACGAGCAGTACTTC. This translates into CASTSGTGTYEQYF.

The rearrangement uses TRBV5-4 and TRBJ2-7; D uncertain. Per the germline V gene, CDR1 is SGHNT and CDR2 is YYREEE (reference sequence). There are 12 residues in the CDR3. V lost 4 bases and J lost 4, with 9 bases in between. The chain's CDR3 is CASSRLNYEQYF. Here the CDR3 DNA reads TGTGCCAGCAGCCGACTTAATTACGAGCAGTACTTC.

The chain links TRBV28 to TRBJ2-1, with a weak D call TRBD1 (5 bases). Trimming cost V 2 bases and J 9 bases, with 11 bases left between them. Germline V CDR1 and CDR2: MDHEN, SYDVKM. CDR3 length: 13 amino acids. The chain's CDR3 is CASSLRGRSEQFF. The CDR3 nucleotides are TGTGCCAGCAGTTTAAGGGGCCGGAGTGAGCAGTTCTTC.

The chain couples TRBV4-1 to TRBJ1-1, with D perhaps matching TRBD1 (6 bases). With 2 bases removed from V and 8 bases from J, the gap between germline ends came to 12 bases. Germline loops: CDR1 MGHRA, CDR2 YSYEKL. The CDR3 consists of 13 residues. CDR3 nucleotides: TGCGCCAGCAGCCAACCCACAGGGTCGGAAGCTTTCTTT. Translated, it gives CASSQPTGSEAFF.

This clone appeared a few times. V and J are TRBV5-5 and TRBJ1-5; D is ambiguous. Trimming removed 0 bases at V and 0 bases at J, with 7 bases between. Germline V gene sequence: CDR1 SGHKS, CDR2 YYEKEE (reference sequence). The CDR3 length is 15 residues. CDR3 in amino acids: CASSLAPYSNQPQHF. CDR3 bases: TGTGCCAGCAGCTTGGCCCCCTATAGCAATCAGCCCCAGCATTTT.

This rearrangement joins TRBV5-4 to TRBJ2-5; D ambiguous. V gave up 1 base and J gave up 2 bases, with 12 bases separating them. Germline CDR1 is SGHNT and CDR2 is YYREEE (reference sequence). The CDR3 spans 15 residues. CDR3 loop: CASSLTPSPQETQYF. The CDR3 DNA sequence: TGTGCCAGCAGCTTGACTCCGTCGCCTCAAGAGACCCAGTACTTC.

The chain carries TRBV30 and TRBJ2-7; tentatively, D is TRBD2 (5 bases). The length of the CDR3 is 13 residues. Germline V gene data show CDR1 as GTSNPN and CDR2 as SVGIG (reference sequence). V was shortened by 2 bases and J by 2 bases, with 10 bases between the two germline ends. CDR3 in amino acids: CAWSIGSTYEQYF. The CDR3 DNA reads TGTGCCTGGAGTATTGGGAGTACCTACGAGCAGTACTTC. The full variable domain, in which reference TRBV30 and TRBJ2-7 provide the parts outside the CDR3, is SQTIHQWPATLVQPVGSPLSLECTVEGTSNPNLYWYRQAAGRGLQLLFYSVGIGQISSEVPQNLSASRPQDRQFILSSKKLLLSDSGFYLCAWSIGSTYEQYFGPGTRLTVT.

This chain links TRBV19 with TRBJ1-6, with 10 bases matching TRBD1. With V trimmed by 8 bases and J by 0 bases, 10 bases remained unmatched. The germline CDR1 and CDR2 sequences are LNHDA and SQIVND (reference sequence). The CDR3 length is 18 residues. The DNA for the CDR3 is TGTGCCAGTCGTGGGACAGGGGCTTTTAGCTCCTATAATTCACCCCTCCACTTT. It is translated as CASRGTGAFSSYNSPLHF.

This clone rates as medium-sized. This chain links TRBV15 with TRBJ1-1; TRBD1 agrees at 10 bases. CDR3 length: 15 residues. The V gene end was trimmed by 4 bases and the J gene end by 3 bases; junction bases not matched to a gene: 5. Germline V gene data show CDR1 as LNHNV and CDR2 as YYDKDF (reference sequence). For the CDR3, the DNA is TGTGCCACCAGCACCCGGACAGGGGGGGACACTGAAGCTTTCTTT. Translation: CATSTRTGGDTEAFF.

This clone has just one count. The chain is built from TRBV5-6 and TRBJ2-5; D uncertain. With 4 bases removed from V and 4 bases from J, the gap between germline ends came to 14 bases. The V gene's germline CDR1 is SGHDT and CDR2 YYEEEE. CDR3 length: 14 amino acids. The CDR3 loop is CASSPPHSAETQYF. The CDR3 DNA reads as TGTGCCAGCAGCCCTCCACACAGTGCAGAGACCCAGTACTTC.

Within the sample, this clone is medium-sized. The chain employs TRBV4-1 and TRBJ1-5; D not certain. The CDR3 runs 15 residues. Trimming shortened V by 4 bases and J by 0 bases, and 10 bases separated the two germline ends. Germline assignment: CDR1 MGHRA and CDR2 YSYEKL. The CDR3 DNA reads TGCGCCAGCAGCCGGACGTCGATTAGCAATCAGCCCCAGCATTTT. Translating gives CASSRTSISNQPQHF.

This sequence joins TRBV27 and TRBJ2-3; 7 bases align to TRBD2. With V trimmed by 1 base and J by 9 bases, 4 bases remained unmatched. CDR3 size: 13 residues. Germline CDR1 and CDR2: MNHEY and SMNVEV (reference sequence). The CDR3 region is CASSLWGGRTQYF. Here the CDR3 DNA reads TGTGCCAGCAGTTTATGGGGGGGTCGCACGCAGTATTTT.

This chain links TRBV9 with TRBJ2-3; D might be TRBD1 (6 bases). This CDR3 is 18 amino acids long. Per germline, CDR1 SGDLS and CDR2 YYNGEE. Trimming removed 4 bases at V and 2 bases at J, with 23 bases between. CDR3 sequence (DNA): TGTGCCAGCAGCACCCCCGGTCGAGGGGCAGGGGACACAGATACGCAGTATTTT. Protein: CASSTPGRGAGDTDTQYF.

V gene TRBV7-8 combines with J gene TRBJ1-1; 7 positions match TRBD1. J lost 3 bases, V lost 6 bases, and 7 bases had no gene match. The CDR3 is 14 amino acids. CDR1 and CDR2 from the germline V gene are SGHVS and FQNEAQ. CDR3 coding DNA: TGTGCCAGCAGTTATGGGACAGCCCACACTGAAGCTTTCTTT. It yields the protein CASSYGTAHTEAFF. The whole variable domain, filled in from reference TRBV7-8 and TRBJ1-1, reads GAGVSQSPRYKVAKRGQDVALRCDPISGHVSLFWYQQALGQGPEFLTYFQNEAQLDKSGLPSDRFFAERPEGSVSTLKIQRTQQEDSAVYLCASSYGTAHTEAFFGQGTRLTVV.

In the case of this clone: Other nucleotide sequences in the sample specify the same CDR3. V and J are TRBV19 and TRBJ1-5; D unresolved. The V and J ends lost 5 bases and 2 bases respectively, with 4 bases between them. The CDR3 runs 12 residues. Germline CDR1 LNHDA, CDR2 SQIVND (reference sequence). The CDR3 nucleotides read TGTGCCAGTAGTTTGCGCAATCAGCCCCAGCATTTT. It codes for CASSLRNQPQHF.

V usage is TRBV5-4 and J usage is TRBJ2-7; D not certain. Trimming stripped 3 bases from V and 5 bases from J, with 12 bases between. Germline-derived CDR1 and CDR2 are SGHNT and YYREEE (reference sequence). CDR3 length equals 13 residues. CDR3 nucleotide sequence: TGTGCCAGCAGCTACGGACCTCAGGACGAGCAGTACTTC. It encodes CASSYGPQDEQYF. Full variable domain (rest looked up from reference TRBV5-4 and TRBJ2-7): ETGVTQSPTHLIKTRGQQVTLRCSSQSGHNTVSWYQQALGQGPQFIFQYYREEENGRGNFPPRFSGLQFPNYSSELNVNALELDDSALYLCASSYGPQDEQYFGPGTRLTVT.